This entry describes one TCR beta chain. This sample was included in a study of blood T cell repertoires in COVID-19. On the study more broadly: Acute and convalescent COVID-19 samples came from the United States, Italy and Spain. From T cells, B-cell-depleted T cells, or PBMCs came the material, which was cDNA or gDNA.

CDR3 length: 12 amino acids. CDR1 and CDR2 from the germline V gene are SEHNR and FQNEAQ (reference sequence). V was pared by 5 bases and J by 2 bases, with 6 bases between. Data came from immunoSEQ multiplex PCR; TCRdb stores just in-frame clones and leaves some out. Here the sample spans under 200,000 clones, around 80% being singletons. Sequencing used peripheral blood. This sequence originates from a man in his 70s with active or convalescent COVID-19. The chain links TRBV7-9 to TRBJ1-1; D is ambiguous. The CDR3, as DNA: TGTGCCAGCAGCCAGAAAAACACTGAAGCTTTCTTT. Its protein product is CASSQKNTEAFF. The full variable domain, completed using reference TRBV7-9 and TRBJ1-1, is DTGVSQNPRHKITKRGQNVTFRCDPISEHNRLYWYRQTLGQGPEFLTYFQNEAQLEKSRLLSDRFSAERPKGSFSTLEIQRTEQGDSAMYLCASSQKNTEAFFGQGTRLTVV.